This T cell receptor beta chain is from a study of blood T cell repertoires in COVID-19. Study-wide context: Material from acute and convalescent COVID-19 was sourced from the United States, Italy and Spain. PBMCs, B-cell-depleted T cells, or T cells were the source of the cDNA or gDNA that made up the material.

In the original workflow: Nucleated cell counts were estimated from reference gene primer amplification. Profiled with immunoSEQ multiplex PCR; TCRdb holds only in-frame clones, not every one. The V and J calls and clone size were taken over from that table, and D and trimming were inferred from the DNA. The sample contains 100,000 to 120,000 clones, 88% of which appear only once. The CDR3 runs 15 residues. Trimming left V 0 bases short and J 4 bases short, with 11 bases between. Germline V gene sequence: CDR1 LNHDA, CDR2 SQIVND (reference sequence). Sequencing was performed on peripheral blood. The clonotype was recovered from a human donor in a cohort sampled during active COVID-19. The chain is built from TRBV19 and TRBJ2-3; D is ambiguous. CDR3 region: CASSIDPQAPDTQYF. As DNA, the CDR3 is TGTGCCAGTAGTATAGATCCCCAGGCCCCAGATACGCAGTATTTT.